These 11 T cell receptor beta chains came from one sample sequenced in a study of T cell responses to AZD1222 COVID-19 vaccine. This table comes from immunoSEQ multiplex PCR, and its TCRdb copy is limited to in-frame clones, with some not included. This repertoire shows 90,000 to 120,000 clones, roughly 84% found once; its top ten account for approximately 3.3%. Sequencing used peripheral blood, obtained on day 0 of AZD1222 vaccination. The receptors here all came from an adult in good health.

This chain joins TRBV19 and TRBJ2-5, with TRBD2 as a possible D gene (5 bases). Germline values: CDR1 LNHDA, CDR2 SQIVND (reference sequence). V was trimmed by 3 bases and J by 1 base, leaving 9 bases between them. CDR3 length equals 14 residues. The CDR3 region is CASSMVRGQETQYF. CDR3 bases: TGTGCCAGTAGTATGGTTCGGGGCCAAGAGACCCAGTACTTC.

This clone occurred a few times. The same CDR3 can be traced to other DNA sequences in this sample. The CDR3 DNA follows: TGTGCCAGTAGCCCTACCGGGTCCGGAAACACCATATATTTT. Translated: CASSPTGSGNTIYF. The V and J genes are TRBV19 and TRBJ1-3, with D hard to call. The CDR3 totals 14 residues. Deletions cut 6 bases from V and 4 bases from J, with 13 bases between. Germline CDR1 LNHDA, CDR2 SQIVND (reference sequence).

V usage is TRBV5-4 and J usage is TRBJ1-2, with D perhaps matching TRBD1 (6 bases). With 1 base removed from V and 5 bases from J, the gap between germline ends came to 9 bases. Germline V CDR1 and CDR2: SGHNT, YYREEE (reference sequence). This CDR3 comprises 13 residues. The CDR3, as DNA: TGTGCCAGCAGCTTGACACAGGGTTATGGCTACACCTTC. It codes for CASSLTQGYGYTF.

The chain carries TRBV10-3 and TRBJ2-2; no reliable D call. The CDR3 runs to 14 residues. Germline CDR1 is ENHRY and CDR2 is SYGVKD. V was pared by 0 bases and J by 6 bases, with 8 bases between. This CDR3 is CAISESNQAGELFF. CDR3 nucleotides: TGTGCCATCAGTGAGTCGAACCAAGCCGGGGAGCTGTTTTTT.

This chain uses TRBV12-3 or TRBV12-4 with TRBJ1-1; weak D call: TRBD1 (5 bases). The CDR3 runs 13 residues. Trimming removed 1 base from V and 5 bases from J, with 8 bases in between. The CDR3, as DNA: TGTGCCAGCAGTTTAGGAGGACATACTGAAGCTTTCTTT. It codes for CASSLGGHTEAFF.

The rearrangement links TRBV7-9 to TRBJ2-7, with D possibly called TRBD1 or TRBD2 (5 bases each). This CDR3 is built from 13 residues. Trimming took off 5 bases at V and 6 bases at J, with 14 bases between the two ends. Germline V CDR1 and CDR2: SEHNR, FQNEAQ (reference sequence). CDR3 residues: CASSPGRWGEQYF. The CDR3 nucleotides read TGTGCCAGCAGCCCGGGACGGTGGGGCGAGCAGTACTTC.

This rearrangement joins TRBV27 to TRBJ2-1; TRBD2 agrees at 9 bases. V dropped 6 bases and J dropped 7; count of bases not matched to a gene: 4. Germline CDR1 reads MNHEY; CDR2 reads SMNVEV (reference sequence). The CDR3 loop spans 13 amino acids. The CDR3 DNA reads as TGTGCCAGCAGGCTAGCGGGAAGGAATGAGCAGTTCTTC. This encodes CASRLAGRNEQFF.

The V call is TRBV3-1 (or the pseudogene TRBV3-2), the J call TRBJ2-5, with 10 bases matching TRBD2. V trimming: 4 bases; J trimming: 2 bases; junction bases outside the gene matches: 7. This CDR3 contains 16 residues. Germline V lookup: CDR1 LGHDT, CDR2 YNNKEL (reference sequence). The chain's CDR3 is CASSPLAGGPQETQYF. The CDR3 DNA reads TGTGCCAGCAGCCCTTTAGCGGGGGGCCCTCAAGAGACCCAGTACTTC.

This clone was counted only a few times. J is TRBJ1-3 and V is TRBV5-6; 9 bases match TRBD1. With 0 bases clipped from V and 3 bases from J, the junction kept 7 bases outside the gene matches. The CDR3 has 17 residues. Germline V CDR1 and CDR2: SGHDT, YYEEEE. This chain's CDR3 is CASSLGYRGLSGNTIYF. In nucleotides, the CDR3 is TGTGCCAGCAGCTTGGGCTACAGGGGGCTAAGTGGAAACACCATATATTTT.

The chain links TRBV7-8 to TRBJ2-1; 12 bases match TRBD2. The CDR3 has 18 residues. V lost 5 bases and J lost 2; bases outside the gene matches: 10. The germline gives CDR1 SGHVS, CDR2 FQNEAQ. In DNA, the CDR3 is TGTGCCAGCAGCCCCCGAAGACTAGCGGGGGAGACCTACAATGAGCAGTTCTTC. It is translated as CASSPRRLAGETYNEQFF.

This chain uses TRBV6-2 or TRBV6-3 with TRBJ2-7; no clear D gene. V lost 0 bases and J 2 bases, leaving 5 bases between the germline ends. The CDR3 is made up of 13 amino acids. CDR1 and CDR2 (germline): MNHEY, SVGEGT. The CDR3 sequence: CASSYSDPYEQYF. The CDR3 DNA follows: TGTGCCAGCAGTTACTCGGATCCCTACGAGCAGTACTTC.